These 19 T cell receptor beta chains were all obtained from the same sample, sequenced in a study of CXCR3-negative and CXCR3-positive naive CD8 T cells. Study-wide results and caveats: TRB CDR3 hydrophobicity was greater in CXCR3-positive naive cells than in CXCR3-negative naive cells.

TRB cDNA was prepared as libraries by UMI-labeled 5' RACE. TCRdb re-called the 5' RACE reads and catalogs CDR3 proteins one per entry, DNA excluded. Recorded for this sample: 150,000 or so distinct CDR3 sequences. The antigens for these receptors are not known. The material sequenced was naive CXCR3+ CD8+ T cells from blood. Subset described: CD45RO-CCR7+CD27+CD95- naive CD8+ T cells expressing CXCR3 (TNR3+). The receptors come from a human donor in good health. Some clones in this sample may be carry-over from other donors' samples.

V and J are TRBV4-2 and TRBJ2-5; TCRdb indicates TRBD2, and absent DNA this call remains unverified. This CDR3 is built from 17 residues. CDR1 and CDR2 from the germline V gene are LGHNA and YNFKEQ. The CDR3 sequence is CASSQGLAGARQETQYF.

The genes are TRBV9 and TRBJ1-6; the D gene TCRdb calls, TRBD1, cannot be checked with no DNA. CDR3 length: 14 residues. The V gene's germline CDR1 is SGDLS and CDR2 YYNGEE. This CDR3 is CASSVEDRFSPLHF.

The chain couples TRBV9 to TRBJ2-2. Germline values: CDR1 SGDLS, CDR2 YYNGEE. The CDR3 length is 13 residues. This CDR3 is CASSVPGSGELFF.

The CDR3 spells CASSLNRVHEQYF. This chain joins TRBV28 and TRBJ2-7; TCRdb names TRBD1, which stays unverified in the absence of DNA. CDR3 length: 13 residues. Looked up from germline, CDR1 is MDHEN and CDR2 is SYDVKM.

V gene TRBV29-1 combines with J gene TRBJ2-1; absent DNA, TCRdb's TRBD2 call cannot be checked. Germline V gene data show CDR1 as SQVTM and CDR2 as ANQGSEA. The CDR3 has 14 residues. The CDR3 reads CSHLEEAIYNEQFF.

The CDR3 region is CASSFGAGITSYNEQFF. The V call is TRBV7-6, the J call TRBJ2-1; TCRdb picks TRBD1, but there is no DNA to check that call. Per the germline V gene, CDR1 is SGHVS and CDR2 is FNYEAQ. This CDR3 region has 17 residues.

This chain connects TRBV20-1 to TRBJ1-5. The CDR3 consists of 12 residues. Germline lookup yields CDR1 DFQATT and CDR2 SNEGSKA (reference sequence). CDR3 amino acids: CSVAEVNQPQHF.

The CDR3 sequence is CASSFAAYNEQFF. The rearrangement links TRBV7-3 to TRBJ2-1. The CDR3 is made up of 13 amino acids. Germline V gene sequence: CDR1 SGHTA, CDR2 FQGTGA. Full variable domain (outside the CDR3, taken from reference TRBV7-3 and TRBJ2-1): GAGVSQTPSNKVTEKGKYVELRCDPISGHTALYWYRQSLGQGPEFLIYFQGTGAADDSGLPNDRFFAVRPEGSVSTLKIQRTERGDSAVYLCASSFAAYNEQFFGPGTRLTVL.

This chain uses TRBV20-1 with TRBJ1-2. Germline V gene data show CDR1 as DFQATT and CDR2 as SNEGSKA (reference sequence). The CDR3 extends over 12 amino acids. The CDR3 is CSAGVANYGYTF.

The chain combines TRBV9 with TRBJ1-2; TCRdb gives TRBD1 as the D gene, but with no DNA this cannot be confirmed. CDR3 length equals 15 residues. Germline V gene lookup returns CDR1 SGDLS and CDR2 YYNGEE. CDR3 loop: CASSVGDRLNYGYTF. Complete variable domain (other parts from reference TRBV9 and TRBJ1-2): DSGVTQTPKHLITATGQRVTLRCSPRSGDLSVYWYQQSLDQGLQFLIQYYNGEERAKGNILERFSAQQFPDLHSELNLSSLELGDSALYFCASSVGDRLNYGYTFGSGTRLTVV.

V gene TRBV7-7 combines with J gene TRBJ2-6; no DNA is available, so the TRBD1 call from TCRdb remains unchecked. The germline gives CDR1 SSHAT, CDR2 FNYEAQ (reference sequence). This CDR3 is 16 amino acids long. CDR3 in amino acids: CAVAGTGDAGANVLTF.

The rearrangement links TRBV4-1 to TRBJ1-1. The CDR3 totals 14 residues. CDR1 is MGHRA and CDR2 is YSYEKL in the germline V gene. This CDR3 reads CASSIKTGPTEAFF.

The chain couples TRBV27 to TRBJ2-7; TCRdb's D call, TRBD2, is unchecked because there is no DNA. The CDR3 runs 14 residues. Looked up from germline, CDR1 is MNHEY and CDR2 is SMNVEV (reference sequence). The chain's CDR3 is CASSLSIAGYEQYF.

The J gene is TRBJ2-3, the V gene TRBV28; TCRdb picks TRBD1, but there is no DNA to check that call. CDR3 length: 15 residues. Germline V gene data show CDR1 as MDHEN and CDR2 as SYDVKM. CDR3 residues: CASKRRQGVTDTQYF.

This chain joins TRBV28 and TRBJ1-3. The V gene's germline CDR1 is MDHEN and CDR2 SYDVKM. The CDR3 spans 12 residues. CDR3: CASSLPGNTIYF.

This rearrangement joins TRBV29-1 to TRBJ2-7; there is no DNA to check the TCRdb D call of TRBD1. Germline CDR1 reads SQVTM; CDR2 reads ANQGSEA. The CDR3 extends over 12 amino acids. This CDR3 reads CSAGDESYEQYF.

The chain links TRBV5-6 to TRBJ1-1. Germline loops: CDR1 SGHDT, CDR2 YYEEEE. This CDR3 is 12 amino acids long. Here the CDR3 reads CASSPAGNEAFF.

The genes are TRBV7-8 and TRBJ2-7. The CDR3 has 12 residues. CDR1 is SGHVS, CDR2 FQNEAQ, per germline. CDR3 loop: CANSLGSYEQYF.

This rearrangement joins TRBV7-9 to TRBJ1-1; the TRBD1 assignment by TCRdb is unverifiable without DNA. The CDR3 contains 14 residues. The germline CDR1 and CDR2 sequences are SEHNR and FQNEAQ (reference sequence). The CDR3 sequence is CASSLGQTNTEAFF.